This T cell receptor beta chain was recorded in a study of blood T cell repertoires in COVID-19. On the study more broadly: From the United States, Italy and Spain came samples of acute and convalescent COVID-19. In each case, the material was cDNA or gDNA derived from T cells, B-cell-depleted T cells, or PBMCs.

Authors' analysis steps: It was from reference gene primer amplification that nucleated cell counts were estimated. Clones were sequenced by immunoSEQ multiplex PCR, and TCRdb holds only the in-frame ones, with some missing. The V and J calls and the clone size are those of that table, but D and trimming were determined from the DNA. This table holds approximately 160,000 clones, around 84% found once. The CDR3 length is 16 residues, termini included. Of note for this clone: The DNA is left out, because the CDR3 cannot be placed on it with certainty; the CDR3 is given as TCRdb lists it.

The genes are TRBV21-1 and TRBJ2-7; the D call of TRBD1 is as the table states it, not checked on the DNA. TRBV21-1 is tagged as a pseudogene. The sequenced sample consisted of peripheral blood. This clonotype originated in a man between 45 and 60 years old with active or convalescent COVID-19. CDR3 sequence reads: CASSKVGQGASYEQYF.